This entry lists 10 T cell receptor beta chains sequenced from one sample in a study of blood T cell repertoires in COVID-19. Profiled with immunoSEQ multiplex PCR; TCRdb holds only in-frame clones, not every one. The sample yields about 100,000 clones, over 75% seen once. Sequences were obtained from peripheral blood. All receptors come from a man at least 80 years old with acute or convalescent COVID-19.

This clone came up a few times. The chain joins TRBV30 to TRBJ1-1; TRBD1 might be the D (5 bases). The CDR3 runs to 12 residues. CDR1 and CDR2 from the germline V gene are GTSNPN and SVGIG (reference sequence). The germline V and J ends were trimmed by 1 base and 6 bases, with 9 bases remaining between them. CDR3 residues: CAWSEWGAEAFF. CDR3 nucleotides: TGTGCCTGGAGTGAGTGGGGCGCTGAAGCTTTCTTT.

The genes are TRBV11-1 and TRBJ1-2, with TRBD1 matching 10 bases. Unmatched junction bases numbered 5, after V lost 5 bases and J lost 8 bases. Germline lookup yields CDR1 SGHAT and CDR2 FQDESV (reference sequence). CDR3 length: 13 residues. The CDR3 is CASSPGTGAGYTF. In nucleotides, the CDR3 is TGTGCCAGCAGCCCGGGGACAGGGGCCGGCTACACCTTC.

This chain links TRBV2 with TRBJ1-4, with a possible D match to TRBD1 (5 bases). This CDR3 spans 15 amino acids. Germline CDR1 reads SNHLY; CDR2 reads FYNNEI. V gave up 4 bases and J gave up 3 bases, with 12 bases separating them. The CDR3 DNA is TGTGCCAGCAGTGGGATTGACAGTTCTAATGAAAAACTGTTTTTT. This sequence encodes CASSGIDSSNEKLFF. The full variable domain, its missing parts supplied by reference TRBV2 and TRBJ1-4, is EPEVTQTPSHQVTQMGQEVILRCVPISNHLYFYWYRQILGQKVEFLVSFYNNEISEKSEIFDDQFSVERPDGSNFTLKIRSTKLEDSAMYFCASSGIDSSNEKLFFGSGTQLSVL.

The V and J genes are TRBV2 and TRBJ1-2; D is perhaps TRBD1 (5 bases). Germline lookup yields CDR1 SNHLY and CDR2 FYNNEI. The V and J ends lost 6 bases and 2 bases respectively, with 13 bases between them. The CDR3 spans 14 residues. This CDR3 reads CASRIDRLNYGYTF. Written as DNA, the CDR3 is TGTGCCAGCAGAATTGACAGACTCAACTATGGCTACACCTTC.

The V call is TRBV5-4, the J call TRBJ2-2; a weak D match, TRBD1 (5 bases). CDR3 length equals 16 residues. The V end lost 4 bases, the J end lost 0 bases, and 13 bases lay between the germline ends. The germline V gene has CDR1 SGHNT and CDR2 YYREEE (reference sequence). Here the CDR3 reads CASSRLAGTNTGELFF. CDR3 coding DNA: TGTGCCAGCAGCCGCCTGGCAGGGACGAACACCGGGGAGCTGTTTTTT. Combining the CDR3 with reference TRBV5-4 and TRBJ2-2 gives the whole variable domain ETGVTQSPTHLIKTRGQQVTLRCSSQSGHNTVSWYQQALGQGPQFIFQYYREEENGRGNFPPRFSGLQFPNYSSELNVNALELDDSALYLCASSRLAGTNTGELFFGEGSRLTVL.

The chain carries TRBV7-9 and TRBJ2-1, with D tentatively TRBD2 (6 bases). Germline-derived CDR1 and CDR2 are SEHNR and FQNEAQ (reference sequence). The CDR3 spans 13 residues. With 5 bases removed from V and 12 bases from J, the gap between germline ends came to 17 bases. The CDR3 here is CASSPLGGSGQFF. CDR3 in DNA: TGTGCCAGCAGCCCGCTTGGGGGGAGTGGGCAGTTCTTC. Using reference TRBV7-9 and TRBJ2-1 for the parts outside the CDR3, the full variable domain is DTGVSQNPRHKITKRGQNVTFRCDPISEHNRLYWYRQTLGQGPEFLTYFQNEAQLEKSRLLSDRFSAERPKGSFSTLEIQRTEQGDSAMYLCASSPLGGSGQFFGPGTRLTVL.

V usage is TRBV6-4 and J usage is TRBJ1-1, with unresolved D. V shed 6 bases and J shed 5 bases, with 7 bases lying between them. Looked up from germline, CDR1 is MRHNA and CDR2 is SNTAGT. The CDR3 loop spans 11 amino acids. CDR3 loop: CASRRGTEAFF. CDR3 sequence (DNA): TGTGCCAGCAGGCGGGGAACTGAAGCTTTCTTT.

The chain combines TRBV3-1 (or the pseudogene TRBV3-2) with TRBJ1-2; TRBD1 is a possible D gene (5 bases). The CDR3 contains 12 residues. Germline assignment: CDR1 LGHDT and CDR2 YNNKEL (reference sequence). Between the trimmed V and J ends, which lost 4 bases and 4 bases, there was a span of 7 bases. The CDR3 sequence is CASSPGGYGYTF. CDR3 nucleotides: TGTGCCAGCAGCCCGGGGGGCTATGGCTACACCTTC.

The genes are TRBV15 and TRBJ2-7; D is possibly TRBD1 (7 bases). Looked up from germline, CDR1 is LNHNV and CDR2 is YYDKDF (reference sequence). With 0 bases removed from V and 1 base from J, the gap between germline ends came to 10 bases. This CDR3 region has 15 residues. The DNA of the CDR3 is TGTGCCACCAGCAGAGATCCAGGGGGGTCCTACGAGCAGTACTTC. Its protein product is CATSRDPGGSYEQYF. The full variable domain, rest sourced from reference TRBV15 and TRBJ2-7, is DAMVIQNPRYQVTQFGKPVTLSCSQTLNHNVMYWYQQKSSQAPKLLFHYYDKDFNNEADTPDNFQSRRPNTSFCFLDIRSPGLGDTAMYLCATSRDPGGSYEQYFGPGTRLTVT.

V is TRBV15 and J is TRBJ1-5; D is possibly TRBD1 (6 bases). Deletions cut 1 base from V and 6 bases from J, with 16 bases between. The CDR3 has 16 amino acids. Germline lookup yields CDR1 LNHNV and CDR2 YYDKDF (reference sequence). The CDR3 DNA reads TGTGCCACCAGCAGAGGCAGCCGCAGGGGTTCTCAGCCCCAGCATTTT. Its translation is CATSRGSRRGSQPQHF.